One and the same sample provided the 20 T cell receptor beta chains below, sequenced in a study of diagnostic markers for celiac disease. TCRdb reprocessed the reads; each CDR3 protein has one entry and no DNA is given. The sample features several thousand distinct CDR3 sequences, with 7.5% to 10% in its top ten. Sequencing used either unsorted cells or a sorted T cell fraction (not recorded which). All receptors derive from a human donor. This table probably holds off-target reads from a library built for another chain.

This chain joins TRBV7-9 and TRBJ1-1; with no DNA, the TCRdb D assignment of TRBD1 cannot be verified. CDR1 and CDR2 from the germline V gene are SEHNR and FQNEAQ (reference sequence). The CDR3 runs 14 residues. CDR3 loop: CASSSQGGNTEAFF. Full variable domain (outside the CDR3, taken from reference TRBV7-9 and TRBJ1-1): DTGVSQNPRHKITKRGQNVTFRCDPISEHNRLYWYRQTLGQGPEFLTYFQNEAQLEKSRLLSDRFSAERPKGSFSTLEIQRTEQGDSAMYLCASSSQGGNTEAFFGQGTRLTVV.

The CDR3 region is CASSQPLGQANEQYF. The rearrangement links TRBV11-2 to TRBJ2-7; TCRdb's D call of TRBD1 is untestable without DNA. CDR1 is SGHAT and CDR2 is FQNNGV in the germline V gene. The CDR3 has 15 amino acids.

V usage is TRBV10-3 and J usage is TRBJ1-1; there is no DNA to check the TCRdb D call of TRBD1. CDR1 ENHRY and CDR2 SYGVKD come from the germline V gene. The CDR3 loop spans 15 amino acids. CDR3 region: CAISEPGQGRTEAFF.

This clonotype is deemed medium-sized by its frequency. This chain links TRBV20-1 with TRBJ2-3; the D gene TCRdb calls, TRBD2, cannot be checked with no DNA. Germline CDR1 reads DFQATT; CDR2 reads SNEGSKA (reference sequence). The CDR3 is 15 amino acids. The CDR3 protein is CSALTLAALGARQYF.

This rearrangement joins TRBV12-3 or TRBV12-4 to TRBJ1-4. This CDR3 region has 14 residues. The CDR3 sequence: CASSPAVGNEKLFF.

This chain connects TRBV7-2 to TRBJ2-1; TCRdb indicates TRBD1, and absent DNA this call remains unverified. CDR1 and CDR2 (germline): SGHTA, FQGNSA. The length of the CDR3 is 15 residues. The CDR3 sequence: CASSSPPPLNNEQFF.

This clonotype is labeled medium-sized (0.01 to 0.1%) based on frequency. This chain uses TRBV5-1 with TRBJ1-1. Germline CDR1 is SGHRS and CDR2 is YFSETQ. The CDR3 runs to 13 residues. The CDR3 sequence is CASSFWENTEAFF. The full variable domain, completed using reference TRBV5-1 and TRBJ1-1, is KAGVTQTPRYLIKTRGQQVTLSCSPISGHRSVSWYQQTPGQGLQFLFEYFSETQRNKGNFPGRFSGRQFSNSRSEMNVSTLELGDSALYLCASSFWENTEAFFGQGTRLTVV.

The chain is built from TRBV9 and TRBJ2-5; the D gene TCRdb calls, TRBD1, cannot be checked with no DNA. Germline lookup yields CDR1 SGDLS and CDR2 YYNGEE. The CDR3 sequence is 15 residues long. The chain's CDR3 is CASSVAGTGEETQYF.

The CDR3 loop is CASSSGTGGLKLFF. The chain couples TRBV7-9 to TRBJ1-4; the TCRdb call, TRBD1, lacks DNA for checking. The CDR3 runs 14 residues. Looked up from germline, CDR1 is SEHNR and CDR2 is FQNEAQ (reference sequence).

This rearrangement joins TRBV7-2 to TRBJ2-6; TCRdb lists TRBD1, though no DNA is available to test this call. CDR1 is SGHTA, CDR2 FQGNSA, per germline. This CDR3 is built from 14 residues. The CDR3 sequence is CASSFGQPSHVLTF. Using reference TRBV7-2 and TRBJ2-6 for the parts outside the CDR3, the full variable domain is GAGVSQSPSNKVTEKGKDVELRCDPISGHTALYWYRQSLGQGLEFLIYFQGNSAPDKSGLPSDRFSAERTGGSVSTLTIQRTQQEDSAVYLCASSFGQPSHVLTFGAGSRLTVL.

According to its frequency, this clonotype is medium-sized. The CDR3 sequence is CSARVQLGQFF. The chain carries TRBV20-1 and TRBJ2-1. Germline-derived CDR1 and CDR2 are DFQATT and SNEGSKA (reference sequence). There are 11 residues in the CDR3.

This clonotype is deemed medium-sized by its frequency. The chain uses TRBV5-1 and TRBJ1-5. This CDR3 is built from 17 residues. Per germline, CDR1 SGHRS and CDR2 YFSETQ. CDR3 amino acids: CASSLGPLRATDQPQHF.

This clonotype ranks as medium-sized in terms of frequency. V usage is TRBV7-2 and J usage is TRBJ2-5; with no DNA, the TCRdb D assignment of TRBD2 cannot be verified. Germline V gene sequence: CDR1 SGHTA, CDR2 FQGNSA. This CDR3 has 15 residues. The CDR3 loop reads CASSLFGGRTETQYF.

According to its frequency, this clonotype is medium-sized. The chain links TRBV12-3 or TRBV12-4 to TRBJ1-6; TCRdb picks TRBD1, but there is no DNA to check that call. CDR3 length: 14 amino acids. This CDR3 reads CASSLSQGARPLHF.

By frequency, this clonotype registers medium-sized. V and J are TRBV20-1 and TRBJ2-3. CDR3 length equals 13 residues. Germline assignment: CDR1 DFQATT and CDR2 SNEGSKA (reference sequence). The chain's CDR3 is CSARIADTDTQYF.

This rearrangement joins TRBV14 to TRBJ1-2; TCRdb's D gene call, TRBD1, goes unchecked for lack of DNA. The CDR3 totals 18 residues. Germline lookup yields CDR1 SGHDN and CDR2 FVKESK. This CDR3 is CASSLPGPRLDGNYGYTF.

This clonotype registers medium-sized by frequency. The gene calls are TRBV12-3 or TRBV12-4 and TRBJ2-3; TCRdb names TRBD2, which stays unverified in the absence of DNA. CDR3 size: 15 residues. CDR3 sequence: CASRPRLAGADTQYF.

The chain uses TRBV28 and TRBJ1-2; TCRdb's assignment of TRBD1 cannot be checked, as there is no DNA. CDR1 and CDR2 (germline): MDHEN, SYDVKM. CDR3 length equals 13 residues. The chain's CDR3 is CASSSGQGRGYTF.

Its frequency marks this clonotype as medium-sized. The J gene is TRBJ2-2, the V gene TRBV2; the TCRdb D gene call, TRBD2, has no DNA to confirm it. Germline-derived CDR1 and CDR2 are SNHLY and FYNNEI. This CDR3 region has 15 residues. CDR3: CASRPREVQTGELFF.

The V and J genes are TRBV14 and TRBJ2-1. The CDR3 is 14 amino acids. CDR1 and CDR2 (germline): SGHDN, FVKESK. The CDR3 reads CASSHLGSYNEQFF.